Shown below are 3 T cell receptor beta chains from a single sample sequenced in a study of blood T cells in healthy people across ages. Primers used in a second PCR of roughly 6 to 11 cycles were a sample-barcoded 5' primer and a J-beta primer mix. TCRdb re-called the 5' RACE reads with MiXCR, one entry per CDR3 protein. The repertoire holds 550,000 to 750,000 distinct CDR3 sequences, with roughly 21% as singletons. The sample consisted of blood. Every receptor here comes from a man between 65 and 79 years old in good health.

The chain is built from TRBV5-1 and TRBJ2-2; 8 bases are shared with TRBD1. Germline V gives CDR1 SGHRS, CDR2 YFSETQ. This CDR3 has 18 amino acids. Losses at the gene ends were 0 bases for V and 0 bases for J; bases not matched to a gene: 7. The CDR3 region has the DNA TGCGCCAGCAGCTTGGGGCAGGGGGCTGGAACGAACACCGGGGAGCTGTTTTTT. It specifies CASSLGQGAGTNTGELFF.

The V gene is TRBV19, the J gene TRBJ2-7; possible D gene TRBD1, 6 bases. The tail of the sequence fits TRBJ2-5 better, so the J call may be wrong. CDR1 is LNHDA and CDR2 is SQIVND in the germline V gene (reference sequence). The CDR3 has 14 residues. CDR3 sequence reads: CASSPRGQQETQYF. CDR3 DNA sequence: TGTGCCAGTAGTCCCCGCGGACAGCAAGAGACCCAGTACTTC.

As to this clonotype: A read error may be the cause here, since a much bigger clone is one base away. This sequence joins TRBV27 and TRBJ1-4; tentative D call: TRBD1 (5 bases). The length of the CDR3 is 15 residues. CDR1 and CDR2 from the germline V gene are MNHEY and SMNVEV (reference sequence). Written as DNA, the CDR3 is TGTGCCAGCAGTTTCGGCGGGGCAACTAATGAAAAACGGTTTTTT. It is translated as CASSFGGATNEKRFF.